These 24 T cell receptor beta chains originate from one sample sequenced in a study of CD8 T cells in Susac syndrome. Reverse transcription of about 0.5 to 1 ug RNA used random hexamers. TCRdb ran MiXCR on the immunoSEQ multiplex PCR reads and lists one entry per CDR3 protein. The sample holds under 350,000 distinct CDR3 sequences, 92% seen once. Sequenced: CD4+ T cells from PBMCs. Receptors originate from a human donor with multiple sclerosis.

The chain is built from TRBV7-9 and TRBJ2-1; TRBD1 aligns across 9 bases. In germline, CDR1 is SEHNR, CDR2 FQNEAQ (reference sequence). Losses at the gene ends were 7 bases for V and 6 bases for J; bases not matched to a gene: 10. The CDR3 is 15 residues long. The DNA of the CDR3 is TGTGCCAGCAACCGACAGGGGGGTATCGTCAATGAGCAGTTCTTC. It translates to CASNRQGGIVNEQFF.

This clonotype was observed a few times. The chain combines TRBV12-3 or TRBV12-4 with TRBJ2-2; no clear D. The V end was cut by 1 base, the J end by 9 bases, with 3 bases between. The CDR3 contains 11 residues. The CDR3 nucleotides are TGTGCCAGCAGTTTAGGGCGGGAGCTGTTTTTT. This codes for CASSLGRELFF.

Here the CDR3 DNA reads TGCGCCAGCAGCTTGGAACCGGGACTAAAGGGCACGCAGTATTTT. Translation: CASSLEPGLKGTQYF. The chain uses TRBV5-1 and TRBJ2-3; 7 positions agree with TRBD2. Losses at the gene ends were 0 bases for V and 9 bases for J; bases not matched to a gene: 10. The CDR3 covers 15 residues. From germline, CDR1 is SGHRS and CDR2 YFSETQ.

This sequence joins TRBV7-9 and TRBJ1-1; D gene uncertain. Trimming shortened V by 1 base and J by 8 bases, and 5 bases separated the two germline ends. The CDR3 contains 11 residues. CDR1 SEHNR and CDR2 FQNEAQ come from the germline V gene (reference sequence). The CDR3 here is CASSLGREAFF. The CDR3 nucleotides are TGTGCCAGCAGCTTAGGCAGGGAAGCTTTCTTT.

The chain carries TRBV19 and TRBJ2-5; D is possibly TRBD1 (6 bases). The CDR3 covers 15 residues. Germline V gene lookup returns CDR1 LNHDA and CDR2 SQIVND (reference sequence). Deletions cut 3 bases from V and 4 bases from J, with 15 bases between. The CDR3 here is CASSMHRAGGETQYF. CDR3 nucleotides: TGTGCCAGTAGTATGCACAGGGCTGGTGGAGAGACCCAGTACTTC. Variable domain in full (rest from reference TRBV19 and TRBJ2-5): DGGITQSPKYLFRKEGQNVTLSCEQNLNHDAMYWYRQDPGQGLRLIYYSQIVNDFQKGDIAEGYSVSREKKESFPLTVTSAQKNPTAFYLCASSMHRAGGETQYFGPGTRLLVL.

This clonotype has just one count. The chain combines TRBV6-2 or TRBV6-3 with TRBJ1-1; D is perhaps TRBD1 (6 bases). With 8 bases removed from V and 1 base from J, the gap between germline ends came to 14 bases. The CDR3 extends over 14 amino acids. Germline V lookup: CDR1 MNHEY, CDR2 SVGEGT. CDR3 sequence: CASRPRGENTEAFF. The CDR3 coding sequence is TGTGCCAGCCGTCCTAGGGGGGAGAACACTGAAGCTTTCTTT.

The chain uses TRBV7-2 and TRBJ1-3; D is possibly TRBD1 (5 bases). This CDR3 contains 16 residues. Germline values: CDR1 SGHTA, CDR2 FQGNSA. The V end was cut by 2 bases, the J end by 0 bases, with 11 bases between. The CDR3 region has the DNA TGTGCCAGCAGCTTACAGGGCGGCCGCTCTGGAAACACCATATATTTT. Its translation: CASSLQGGRSGNTIYF. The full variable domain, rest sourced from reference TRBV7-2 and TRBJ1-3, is GAGVSQSPSNKVTEKGKDVELRCDPISGHTALYWYRQSLGQGLEFLIYFQGNSAPDKSGLPSDRFSAERTGGSVSTLTIQRTQQEDSAVYLCASSLQGGRSGNTIYFGEGSWLTVV.

CDR3 loop: CASSPTLGEKNEQFF. CDR3 coding DNA: TGTGCCAGCTCACCAACCTTGGGCGAGAAGAATGAGCAGTTCTTC. This chain uses TRBV18 with TRBJ2-1; D is unclear. The CDR3 length is 15 residues. Germline V gives CDR1 KGHSH, CDR2 LQKENI. V dropped 2 bases and J dropped 7 bases, with 15 bases sitting between them.

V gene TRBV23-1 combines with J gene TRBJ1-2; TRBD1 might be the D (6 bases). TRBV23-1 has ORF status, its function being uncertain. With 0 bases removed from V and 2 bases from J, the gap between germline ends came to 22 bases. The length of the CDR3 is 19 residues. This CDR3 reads CASSQSGLTDRNTNYGYTF. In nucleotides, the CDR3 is TGCGCCAGCAGTCAATCGGGGTTAACGGACAGAAACACAAACTATGGCTACACCTTC.

The CDR3 protein is CASRGSGSPLHF. The CDR3 DNA reads TGTGCCAGTAGGGGGTCTGGTTCACCCCTCCACTTT. The chain links TRBV19 to TRBJ1-6; no clear D gene. The CDR3 covers 12 residues. CDR1 is LNHDA and CDR2 is SQIVND in the germline V gene (reference sequence). V dropped 6 bases and J dropped 9 bases, with 9 bases sitting between them.

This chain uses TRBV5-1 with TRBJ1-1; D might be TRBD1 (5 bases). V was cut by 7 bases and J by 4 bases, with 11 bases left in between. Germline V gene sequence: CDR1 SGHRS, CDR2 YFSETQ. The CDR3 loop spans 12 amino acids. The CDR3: CASRRRGTEAFF. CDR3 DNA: TGCGCCAGCCGCCGAAGGGGCACTGAAGCTTTCTTT.

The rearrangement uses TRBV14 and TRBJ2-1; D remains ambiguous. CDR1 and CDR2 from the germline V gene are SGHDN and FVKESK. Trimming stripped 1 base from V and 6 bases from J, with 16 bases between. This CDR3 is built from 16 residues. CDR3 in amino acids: CASSQVFSLSSNEQFF. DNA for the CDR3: TGTGCCAGCAGCCAAGTATTCTCCCTTTCCAGCAATGAGCAGTTCTTC. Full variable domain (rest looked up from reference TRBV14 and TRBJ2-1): EAGVTQFPSHSVIEKGQTVTLRCDPISGHDNLYWYRRVMGKEIKFLLHFVKESKQDESGMPNNRFLAERTGGTYSTLKVQPAELEDSGVYFCASSQVFSLSSNEQFFGPGTRLTVL.

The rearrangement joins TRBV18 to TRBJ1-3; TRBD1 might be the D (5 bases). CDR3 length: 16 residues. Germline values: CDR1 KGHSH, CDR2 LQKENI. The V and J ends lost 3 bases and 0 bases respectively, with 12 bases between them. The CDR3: CASSPIDSRSGNTIYF. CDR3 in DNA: TGTGCCAGCTCACCGATCGACAGCCGCTCTGGAAACACCATATATTTT. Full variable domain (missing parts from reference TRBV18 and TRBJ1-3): NAGVMQNPRHLVRRRGQEARLRCSPMKGHSHVYWYRQLPEEGLKFMVYLQKENIIDESGMPKERFSAEFPKEGPSILRIQQVVRGDSAAYFCASSPIDSRSGNTIYFGEGSWLTVV.

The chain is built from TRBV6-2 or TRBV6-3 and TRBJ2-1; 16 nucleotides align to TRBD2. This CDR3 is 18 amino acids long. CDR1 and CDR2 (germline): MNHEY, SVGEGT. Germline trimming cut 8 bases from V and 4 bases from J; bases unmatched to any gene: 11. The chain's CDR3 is CASRPGTSGRAPYNEQFF. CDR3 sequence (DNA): TGTGCCAGCCGTCCCGGGACTAGCGGGAGGGCTCCGTACAATGAGCAGTTCTTC.

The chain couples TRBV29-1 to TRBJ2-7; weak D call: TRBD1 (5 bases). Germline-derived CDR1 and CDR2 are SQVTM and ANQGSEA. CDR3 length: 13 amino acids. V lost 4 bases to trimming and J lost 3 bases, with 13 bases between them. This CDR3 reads CSVVTGGNYEQYF. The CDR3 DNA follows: TGCAGCGTTGTCACAGGTGGGAACTACGAGCAGTACTTC.

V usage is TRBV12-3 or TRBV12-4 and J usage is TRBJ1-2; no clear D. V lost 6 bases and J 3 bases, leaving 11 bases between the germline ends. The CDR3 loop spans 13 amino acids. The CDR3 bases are TGTGCCAGCAGCCCACTCAGTCACTATGGCTACACCTTC. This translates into CASSPLSHYGYTF.

The chain's CDR3 is CASSLSGLAGWDEQFF. The CDR3 nucleotides read TGTGCCAGCAGCTTATCGGGACTAGCGGGGTGGGATGAGCAGTTCTTC. V and J are TRBV5-6 and TRBJ2-1; 13 bases line up with TRBD2. V lost 2 bases, J lost 8 bases, and 7 bases stayed unmatched. The CDR3 is 16 residues long. Looked up from germline, CDR1 is SGHDT and CDR2 is YYEEEE.

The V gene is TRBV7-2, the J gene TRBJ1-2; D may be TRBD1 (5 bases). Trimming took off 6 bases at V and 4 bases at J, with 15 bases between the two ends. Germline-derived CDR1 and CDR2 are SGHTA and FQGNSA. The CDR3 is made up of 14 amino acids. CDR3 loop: CASRVPGSGYGYTF. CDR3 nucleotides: TGTGCCAGCAGGGTGCCAGGGAGCGGCTATGGCTACACCTTC.

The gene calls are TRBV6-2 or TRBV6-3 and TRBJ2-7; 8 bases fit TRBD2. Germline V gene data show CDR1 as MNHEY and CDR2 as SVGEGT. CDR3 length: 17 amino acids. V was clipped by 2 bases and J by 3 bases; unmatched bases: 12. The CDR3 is CASSYELERGWNYEQYF. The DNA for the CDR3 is TGTGCCAGCAGTTACGAGTTGGAGCGGGGGTGGAACTACGAGCAGTACTTC.

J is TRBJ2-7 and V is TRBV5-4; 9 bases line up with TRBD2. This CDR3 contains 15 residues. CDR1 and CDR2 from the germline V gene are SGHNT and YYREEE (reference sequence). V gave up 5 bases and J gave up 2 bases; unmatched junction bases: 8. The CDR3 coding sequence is TGTGCCAGCAGTTCCGGGACTAGCAGAACCTACGAGCAGTACTTC. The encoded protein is CASSSGTSRTYEQYF.

For the CDR3, the DNA is TGTGCCTGGAGGAGGTCAGGACAAGAGACCCAGTACTTC. Protein sequence: CAWRRSGQETQYF. This chain joins TRBV30 and TRBJ2-5; no reliable D call. Germline-derived CDR1 and CDR2 are GTSNPN and SVGIG (reference sequence). CDR3 length equals 13 residues. V lost 3 bases to trimming and J lost 2 bases, with 10 bases between them.

In nucleotides, the CDR3 is TGTGCCAGCAGCGCCACTAGCGGACCTTACAATGAGCAGTTCTTC. Amino acids: CASSATSGPYNEQFF. J is TRBJ2-1 and V is TRBV2; 8 bases map to TRBD2. Unmatched junction bases numbered 8, after V lost 6 bases and J lost 4 bases. The CDR3 loop spans 15 amino acids. Germline lookup yields CDR1 SNHLY and CDR2 FYNNEI.

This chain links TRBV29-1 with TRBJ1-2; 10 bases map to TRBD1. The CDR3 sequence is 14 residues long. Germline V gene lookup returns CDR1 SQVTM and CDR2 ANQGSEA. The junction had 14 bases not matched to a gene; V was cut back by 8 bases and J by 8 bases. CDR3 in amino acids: CSIWDRGFSRGYTF. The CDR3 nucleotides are TGCAGCATCTGGGACAGGGGTTTTTCGCGGGGCTACACCTTC.

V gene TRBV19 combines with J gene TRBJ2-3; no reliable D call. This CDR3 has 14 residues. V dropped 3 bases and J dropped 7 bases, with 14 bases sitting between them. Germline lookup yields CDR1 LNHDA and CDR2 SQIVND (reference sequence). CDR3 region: CASSMGNLENTQYF. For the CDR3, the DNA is TGTGCCAGTAGTATGGGGAACCTTGAGAATACGCAGTATTTT.